Listed below are T cell receptor beta chains from one sample, sequenced in a study of shared clonotypes between healthy human individuals. The method was immunoSEQ multiplex PCR; TCRdb's version includes in-frame clones alone and lacks a portion of them. The data show some 490,000 clones, roughly 80% seen once. Sequenced: PBMCs. These receptors originate from a woman aged 40 to 49 in good health. Some clones in this sample may be carry-over from other donors' samples. The CDR3 runs from the conserved cysteine through the conserved F or W. A D gene is named only where the DNA matches it firmly. Clone size is shown for a subset of rows, as once, few, many or a class of expanded clone.

V,D,J,size,CDR3,DNA
TRBV19,NA,TRBJ1-2,NA,CASTRTDNYGYTF,TGTGCCAGTACCAGGACGGACAACTATGGCTACACCTTC
TRBV10-3,NA,TRBJ1-3,NA,CAISDWGDGSGNTIYF,TGTGCCATCAGTGATTGGGGGGACGGCTCTGGAAACACCATATATTTT
TRBV18,NA,TRBJ1-1,NA,CASSPSGLRNTEAFF,TGTGCCAGCTCACCTTCGGGTCTCCGGAACACTGAAGCTTTCTTT
TRBV5-5,NA,TRBJ2-3,NA,CASSLAQRADTQYF,TGTGCCAGCAGCTTGGCCCAGCGGGCAGATACGCAGTATTTT
TRBV20-1,NA,TRBJ2-7,NA,CSGTASYEQYF,TGCAGTGGGACAGCCTCCTACGAGCAGTACTTC
TRBV11-2,NA,TRBJ1-2,NA,CASSFRYGYTF,TGTGCCAGCAGCTTCCGATATGGCTACACCTTC
TRBV7-3,TRBD2,TRBJ2-1,NA,CASSLAGGDNEQFF,TGTGCCAGCAGCTTAGCGGGAGGTGACAATGAGCAGTTCTTC
TRBV7-2,TRBD1,TRBJ1-5,NA,CASSLVILGTGGQPQHF,TGTGCCAGCAGCTTAGTTATCTTGGGGACAGGGGGTCAGCCCCAGCATTTT
TRBV6-5,TRBD1,TRBJ1-5,NA,CASSSDRVNQPQHF,TGTGCCAGCAGTTCGGACAGGGTCAATCAGCCCCAGCATTTT
TRBV7-8,NA,TRBJ2-1,many,CASSFASMNEQFF,TGTGCCAGCAGCTTCGCCAGCATGAATGAGCAGTTCTTC
TRBV6-9,NA,TRBJ2-1,once,CASSEAVENEQFF,TGTGCCAGCAGTGAAGCCGTCGAGAATGAGCAGTTCTTC
TRBV2,NA,TRBJ2-2,NA,CASSEEGRSRELFF,TGTGCCAGCAGCGAGGAGGGTAGATCGCGGGAGCTGTTTTTT
TRBV18,NA,TRBJ2-7,NA,CASSPGLTYEQYF,TGTGCCAGCTCACCGGGACTTACCTACGAGCAGTACTTC
TRBV12-5,NA,TRBJ2-1,many,CASGLAPTFSGPPNQDEQFF,TGTGCTAGTGGTTTGGCCCCTACGTTTTCGGGACCACCGAACCAAGATGAGCAGTTCTTC
TRBV6-1,NA,TRBJ1-3,NA,CASGRGNTIYF,TGTGCCAGCGGCCGAGGAAACACCATATATTTT
TRBV28,TRBD2,TRBJ2-5,NA,CASRVPGLAETQYF,TGTGCCAGCAGGGTGCCGGGACTAGCGGAGACCCAGTACTTC
TRBV19,NA,TRBJ1-1,NA,CASSIWEGAEAFF,TGTGCCAGTAGTATATGGGAGGGCGCTGAAGCTTTCTTT
TRBV7-3,TRBD2,TRBJ2-1,once,CASSAGLAGGEQFF,TGTGCCAGCAGCGCCGGACTAGCGGGAGGTGAGCAGTTCTTC
TRBV30,TRBD1,TRBJ2-3,once,CAWSEGQGPTDTQYF,TGTGCCTGGAGTGAAGGACAGGGCCCCACAGATACGCAGTATTTT
TRBV23-1,NA,TRBJ1-5,NA,CASSQPTGPTVNQPQHF,TGCGCCAGCAGTCAACCGACCGGCCCCACGGTCAATCAGCCCCAGCATTTT
TRBV5-1,TRBD1,TRBJ2-7,NA,CASSRQGRYEQYF,TGCGCCAGCAGTAGACAGGGTCGCTACGAGCAGTACTTC
TRBV19,NA,TRBJ1-3,once,CASSQGPGNTIYF,TGTGCCAGTAGTCAGGGTCCTGGAAACACCATATATTTT
TRBV7-9,TRBD1,TRBJ1-1,NA,CASSLVGTGGVTEAFF,TGTGCCAGCAGCTTAGTGGGGACAGGGGGCGTTACTGAAGCTTTCTTT
TRBV6-6,NA,TRBJ1-2,NA,CASSYGGEGGYTF,TGTGCCAGCAGTTACGGTGGGGAGGGCGGCTACACCTTC
TRBV7-3,TRBD1,TRBJ1-1,NA,CASSLRAPGQGSTEAFF,TGTGCCAGCAGCTTAAGGGCCCCGGGACAGGGATCAACTGAAGCTTTCTTT
TRBV11-1,TRBD2,TRBJ2-1,NA,CASSPGLAETYNEQFF,TGTGCCAGCAGCCCCGGCCTAGCGGAAACCTACAATGAGCAGTTCTTC